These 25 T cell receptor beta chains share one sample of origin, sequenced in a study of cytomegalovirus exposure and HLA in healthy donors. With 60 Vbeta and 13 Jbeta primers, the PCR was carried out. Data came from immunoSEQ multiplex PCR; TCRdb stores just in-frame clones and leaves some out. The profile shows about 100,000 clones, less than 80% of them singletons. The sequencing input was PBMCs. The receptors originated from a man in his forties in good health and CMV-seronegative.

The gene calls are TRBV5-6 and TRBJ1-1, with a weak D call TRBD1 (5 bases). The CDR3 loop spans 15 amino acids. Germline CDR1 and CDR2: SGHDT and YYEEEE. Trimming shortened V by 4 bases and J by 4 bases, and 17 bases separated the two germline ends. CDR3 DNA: TGTGCCAGCAGCGCACAGGACCTCGGTGTCACTGAAGCTTTCTTT. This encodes CASSAQDLGVTEAFF.

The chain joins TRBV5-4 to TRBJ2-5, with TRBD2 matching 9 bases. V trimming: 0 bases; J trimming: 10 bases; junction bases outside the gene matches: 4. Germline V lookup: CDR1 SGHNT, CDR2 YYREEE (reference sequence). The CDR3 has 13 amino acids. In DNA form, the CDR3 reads TGTGCCAGCAGCTTGGAGGCGGGGGGGGACCAGTACTTC. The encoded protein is CASSLEAGGDQYF.

CDR3 coding DNA: TGTGCCAGCAGCCAAGTAAAGGGGGCAGGAACTGAAGCTTTCTTT. It translates to CASSQVKGAGTEAFF. This sequence joins TRBV4-2 and TRBJ1-1; 7 nucleotides line up with TRBD1. The germline V gene encodes CDR1 LGHNA and CDR2 YNFKEQ. The CDR3 is 15 residues long. V was clipped by 1 base and J by 5 bases; unmatched bases: 7.

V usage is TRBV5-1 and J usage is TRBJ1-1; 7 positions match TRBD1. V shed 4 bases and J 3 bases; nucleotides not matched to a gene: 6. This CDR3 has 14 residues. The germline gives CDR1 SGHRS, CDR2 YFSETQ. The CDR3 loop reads CASSPRQGDTEAFF. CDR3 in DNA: TGCGCCAGCAGCCCCCGACAGGGTGACACTGAAGCTTTCTTT.

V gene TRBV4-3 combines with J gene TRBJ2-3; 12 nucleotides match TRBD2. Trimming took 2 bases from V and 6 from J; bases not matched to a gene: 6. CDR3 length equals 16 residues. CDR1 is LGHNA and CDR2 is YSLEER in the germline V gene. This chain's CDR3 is CASSQQLAGGGDTQYF. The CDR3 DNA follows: TGCGCCAGCAGCCAACAACTAGCGGGGGGTGGGGATACGCAGTATTTT.

The CDR3 protein is CASSFLGAMNTEAFF. The CDR3 DNA is TGTGCCAGCAGCTTCTTAGGGGCCATGAACACTGAAGCTTTCTTT. J is TRBJ1-1 and V is TRBV7-2, with a tentative D call TRBD1 (5 bases). V dropped 3 bases and J dropped 0 bases, with 11 bases sitting between them. The CDR3 loop spans 15 amino acids. Per germline, CDR1 SGHTA and CDR2 FQGNSA.

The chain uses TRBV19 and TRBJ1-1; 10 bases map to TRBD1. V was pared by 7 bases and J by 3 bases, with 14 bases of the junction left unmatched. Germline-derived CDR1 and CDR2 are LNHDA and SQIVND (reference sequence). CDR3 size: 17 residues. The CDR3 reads CASMEARGQGVYTEAFF. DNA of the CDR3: TGTGCCAGTATGGAGGCCCGAGGACAGGGGGTTTACACTGAAGCTTTCTTT.

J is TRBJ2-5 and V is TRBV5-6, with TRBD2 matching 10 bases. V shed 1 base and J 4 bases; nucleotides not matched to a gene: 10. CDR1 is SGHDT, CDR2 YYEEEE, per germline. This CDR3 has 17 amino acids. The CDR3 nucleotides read TGTGCCAGCAGCTTGAATGGGCTCGAGCGGGGGGGAGAGACCCAGTACTTC. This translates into CASSLNGLERGGETQYF.

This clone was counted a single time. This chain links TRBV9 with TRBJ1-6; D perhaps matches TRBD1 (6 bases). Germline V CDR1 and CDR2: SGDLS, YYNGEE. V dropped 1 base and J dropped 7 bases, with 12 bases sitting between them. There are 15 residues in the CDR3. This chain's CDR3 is CASSVTGPQNSPLHF. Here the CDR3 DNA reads TGTGCCAGCAGCGTAACAGGGCCGCAAAATTCACCCCTCCACTTT.

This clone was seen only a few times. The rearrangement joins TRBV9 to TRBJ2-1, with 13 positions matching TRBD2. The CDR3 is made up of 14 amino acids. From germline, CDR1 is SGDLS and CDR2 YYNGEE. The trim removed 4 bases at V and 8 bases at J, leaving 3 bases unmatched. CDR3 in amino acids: CASSLGLAGDEQFF. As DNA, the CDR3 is TGTGCCAGCAGCCTAGGACTAGCGGGGGATGAGCAGTTCTTC. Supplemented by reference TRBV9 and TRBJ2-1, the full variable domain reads DSGVTQTPKHLITATGQRVTLRCSPRSGDLSVYWYQQSLDQGLQFLIQYYNGEERAKGNILERFSAQQFPDLHSELNLSSLELGDSALYFCASSLGLAGDEQFFGPGTRLTVL.

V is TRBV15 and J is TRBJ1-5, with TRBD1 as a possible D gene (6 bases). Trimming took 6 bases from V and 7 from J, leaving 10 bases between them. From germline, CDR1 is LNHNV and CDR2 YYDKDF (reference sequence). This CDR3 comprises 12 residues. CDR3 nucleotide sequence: TGTGCCACCAGTCACAGGGCGCAGCCCCAGCATTTT. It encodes CATSHRAQPQHF.

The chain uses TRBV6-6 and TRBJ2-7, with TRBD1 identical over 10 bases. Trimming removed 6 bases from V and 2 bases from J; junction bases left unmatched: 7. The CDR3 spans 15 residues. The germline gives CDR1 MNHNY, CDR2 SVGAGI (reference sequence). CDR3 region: CASREPGQGTYEQYF. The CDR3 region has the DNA TGTGCCAGCAGAGAGCCGGGACAGGGGACCTACGAGCAGTACTTC.

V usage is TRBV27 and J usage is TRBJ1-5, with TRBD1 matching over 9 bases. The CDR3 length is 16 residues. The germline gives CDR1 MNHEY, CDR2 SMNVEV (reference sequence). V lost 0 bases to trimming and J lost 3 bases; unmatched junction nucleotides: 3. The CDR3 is CASSLSWTGDNQPQHF. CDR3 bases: TGTGCCAGCAGTTTATCGTGGACAGGGGACAATCAGCCCCAGCATTTT.

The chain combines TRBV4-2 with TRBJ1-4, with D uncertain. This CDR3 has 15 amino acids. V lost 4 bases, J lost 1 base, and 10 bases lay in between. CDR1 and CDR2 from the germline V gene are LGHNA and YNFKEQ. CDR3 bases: TGTGCCAGCAGCCGTTACAGCGGAACTAATGAAAAACTGTTTTTT. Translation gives CASSRYSGTNEKLFF.

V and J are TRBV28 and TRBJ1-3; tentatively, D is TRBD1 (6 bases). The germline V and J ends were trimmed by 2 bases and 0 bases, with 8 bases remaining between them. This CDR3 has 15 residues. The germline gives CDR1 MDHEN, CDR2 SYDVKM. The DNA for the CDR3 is TGTGCCAGCAGTTTAAGACAGGTCTCTGGAAACACCATATATTTT. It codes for CASSLRQVSGNTIYF.

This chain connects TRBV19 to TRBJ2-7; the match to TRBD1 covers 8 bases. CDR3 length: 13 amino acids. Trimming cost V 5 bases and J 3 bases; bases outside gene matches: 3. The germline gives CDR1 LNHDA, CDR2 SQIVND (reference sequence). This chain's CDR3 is CASSPGTGYEQYV. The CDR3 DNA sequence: TGTGCCAGTAGTCCCGGGACAGGCTACGAGCAGTACGTC.

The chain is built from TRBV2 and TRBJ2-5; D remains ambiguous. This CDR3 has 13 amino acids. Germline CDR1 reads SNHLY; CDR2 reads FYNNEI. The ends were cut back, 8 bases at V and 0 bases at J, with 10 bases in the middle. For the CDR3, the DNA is TGTGCCAGCGCTACAGTGTACCAAGAGACCCAGTACTTC. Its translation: CASATVYQETQYF.

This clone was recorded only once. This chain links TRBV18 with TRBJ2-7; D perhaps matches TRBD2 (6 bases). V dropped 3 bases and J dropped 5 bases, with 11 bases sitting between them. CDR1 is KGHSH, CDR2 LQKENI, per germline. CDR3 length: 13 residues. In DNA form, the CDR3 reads TGTGCCAGCTCACCGCTGACTAGGGACGAGCAGTACTTC. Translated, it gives CASSPLTRDEQYF.

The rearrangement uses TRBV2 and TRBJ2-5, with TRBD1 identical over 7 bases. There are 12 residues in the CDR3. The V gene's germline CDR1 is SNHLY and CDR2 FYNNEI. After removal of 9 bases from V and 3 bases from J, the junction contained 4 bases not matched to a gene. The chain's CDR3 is CASSTGEETQYF. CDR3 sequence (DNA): TGTGCCAGTTCCACAGGGGAAGAGACCCAGTACTTC.

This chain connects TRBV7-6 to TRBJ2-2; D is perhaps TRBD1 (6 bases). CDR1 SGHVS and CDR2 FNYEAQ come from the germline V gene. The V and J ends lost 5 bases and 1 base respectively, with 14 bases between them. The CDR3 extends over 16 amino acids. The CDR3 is CASSRGQLLNTGELFF. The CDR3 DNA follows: TGTGCCAGCAGCCGCGGACAGCTACTGAACACCGGGGAGCTGTTTTTT.

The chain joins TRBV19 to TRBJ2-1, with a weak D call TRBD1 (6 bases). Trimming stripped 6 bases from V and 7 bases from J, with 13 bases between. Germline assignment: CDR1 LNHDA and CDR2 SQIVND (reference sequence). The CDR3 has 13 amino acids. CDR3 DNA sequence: TGTGCCAGTAGCTTTGACAGGATTAATGAGCAGTTCTTC. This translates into CASSFDRINEQFF.

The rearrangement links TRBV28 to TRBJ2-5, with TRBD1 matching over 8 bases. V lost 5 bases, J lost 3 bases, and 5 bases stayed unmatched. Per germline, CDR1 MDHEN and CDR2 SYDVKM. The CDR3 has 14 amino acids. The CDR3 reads CASSTGQGKETQYF. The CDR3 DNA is TGTGCCAGCAGTACCGGACAGGGAAAAGAGACCCAGTACTTC.

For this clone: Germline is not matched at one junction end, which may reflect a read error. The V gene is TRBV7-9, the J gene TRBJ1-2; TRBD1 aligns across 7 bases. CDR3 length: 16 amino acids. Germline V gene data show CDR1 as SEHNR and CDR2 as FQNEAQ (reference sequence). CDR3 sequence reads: CSSSRSWGQNNYGYTF. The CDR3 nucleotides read TGTTCCAGCAGCCGATCATGGGGACAGAATAACTATGGCTACACCTTC. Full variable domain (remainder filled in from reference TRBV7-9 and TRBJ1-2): DTGVSQNPRHKITKRGQNVTFRCDPISEHNRLYWYRQTLGQGPEFLTYFQNEAQLEKSRLLSDRFSAERPKGSFSTLEIQRTEQGDSAMYLCSSSRSWGQNNYGYTFGSGTRLTVV.

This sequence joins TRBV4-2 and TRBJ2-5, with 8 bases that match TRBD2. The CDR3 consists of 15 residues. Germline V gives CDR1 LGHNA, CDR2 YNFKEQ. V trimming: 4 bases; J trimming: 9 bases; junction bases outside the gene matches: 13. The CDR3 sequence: CASSRSPGLEESQYF. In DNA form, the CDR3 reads TGTGCCAGCAGCCGATCACCGGGACTAGAGGAATCCCAGTACTTC.

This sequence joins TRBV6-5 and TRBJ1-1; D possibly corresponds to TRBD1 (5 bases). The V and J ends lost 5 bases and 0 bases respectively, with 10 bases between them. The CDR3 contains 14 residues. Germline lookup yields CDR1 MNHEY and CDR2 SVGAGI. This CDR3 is CASSLQGLNTEAFF. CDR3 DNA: TGTGCCAGCAGTCTTCAGGGTCTGAACACTGAAGCTTTCTTT.